The source of this T cell receptor beta chain is a study of read filtering for tumor transcriptome and immune sequencing (dated by TCRdb to 2018 to 2021). About the full investigation: Of the patients in the cohort, approximately 16 were male and roughly 15 were female, and their mean age was 65.9 years, with a range of about 40 to 85. Under revised international staging, about eight patients fell into R-ISS I, approximately 15 into R-ISS II and 7 into R-ISS III. After DNase treatment, whole-transcriptome libraries were prepared using the TruSeq RNA Access Library Prep Kit. TCR-region mapped reads per sample ranged from about 4 to 10.27 million with IR-seq versus only about 75 to 1273 with RNA-seq. Using the same bone marrow samples, the study ran both targeted immune repertoire sequencing and bulk whole-transcriptome sequencing and then compared the TCR repertoires from each method. As a main aim, a read-filtering strategy for immune repertoire data was addressed, with the specific question being whether clonotypes supported by a single read should be removed. The study at large found these results: IR-seq captured clonotypes at much higher depth and more reliably than RNA-seq, and smaller IR-seq throughput sufficed to identify most shared clonotypes. The correlation between IR-seq and RNA-seq shared clonotype proportions rose when single-read clonotypes were removed. In IR-seq, single-read clonotypes were approximately 80% of clonotypes but 3.5% to 4% of total reads; in RNA-seq they were approximately 73% of clonotypes and 35% to 55% of reads. The sorted CD138-negative fraction was a mixed bone marrow immune population, not purified T cells.

In the case of this clonotype: Its antigen has not been determined. The junction differs from germline at one of its ends, possibly a read error.

Reading from cysteine to phenylalanine, the CDR3 counts 14 amino acids. Only CDR3 DNA is held: 42 bases, read in frame from base 1. Every patient had bone marrow sampled at the time of active disease. Bone marrow mononuclear cells were isolated by Ficoll-Hypaque density gradient centrifugation. To remove myeloma plasma cells, the cells were labeled with CD138 magnetic microbeads on a MACS separator, and CD138-negative cells were then collected by negative selection. Purity of the isolated cells was checked by flow cytometry on an Attune NxT using CD138 antibodies. Total RNA was extracted using TRIzol reagent and was quantified on a NanoDrop spectrophotometer. Paired RNA-seq and IR-seq were performed on each patient's CD138-negative bone marrow sample. TCR libraries were constructed from roughly 380 ng RNA using the Immunoverse kit, and molecular barcoded adaptors covering alpha/delta and beta/gamma chains were employed. TCR library preparation used the same RNA that was used for transcriptome sequencing. TCR libraries were sequenced on an Illumina HiSeq 4000 with 2 x 150 cycles. The original methods were these. TCR reads were aligned to human V, D, J and C references and assembled into CDR3 clonotypes with MiXCR, including quality filtering and error correction. The tcR package in R was used for analysis of clonotype counts and gene usage diversity. Raw mapping reads were checked after the RNA-seq reads had been mapped by STAR aligner version 2.5.3a onto the human GRCh37 genome. To test how sequencing depth affected the clonotypes detected, IR-seq fastq files were randomly downsampled with Seqtk 1.3. TCRdb itself trimmed the public reads at Q25 with fastp, ran MiXCR and retained productive beta chains. Entries that share a CDR3 protein sequence are merged under the most common genes and DNA. The V and J calls follow TCRdb's processing rather than the paper's. This sample comprises about 5,200 distinct CDR3 sequences, roughly 22% of them detected only once. The ten largest clonotypes hold approximately 20% of the sample.

What was sequenced was a population of CD138-negative cells sorted from bone marrow. According to the study, the label for this sample's cell subset or site signals: bone marrow mononuclear cells depleted of CD138+ plasma/myeloma cells by negative magnetic selection. The sequence was collected from a donor aged 40 or older with multiple myeloma. The chain links TRBV12-3 or TRBV12-4 with TRBJ2-1; the D gene is unclear. The bases are TGTGCCAGCGTGGACGGAAGCTCCTTCAATGGGCAGTTCTTC. Its protein reads: CASVDGSSFNGQFF.